The entry below gives a single T cell receptor beta chain sequence along with its context. Its antigen is not identified. The data derive from a study of cytomegalovirus exposure and HLA in healthy donors. The overall study: Within an early data release were about 90 million unique TCRs drawn from HLA-typed donors. Whole-study findings and limits: The authors judged a highly shared variant cluster likely a sequencing artifact. Reports credit the classifier with highly specific, highly sensitive diagnosis of cytomegalovirus status.

The study ran its PCR with 60 Vbeta and 13 Jbeta primers. The assay was immunoSEQ multiplex PCR, and TCRdb's table has in-frame clones only and misses some. The sample has about 160,000 clones, under 75% seen once. With V trimmed by 7 bases and J by 5 bases, 8 bases remained unmatched. Germline V gene data show CDR1 as MDHEN and CDR2 as SYDVKM. The CDR3 loop spans 14 amino acids. Sequenced: PBMCs. The sequence came from a man aged 35-49 years in good health and CMV-seropositive. The chain carries TRBV28 and TRBJ1-5; TRBD1 agrees at 7 bases. The chain's CDR3 is CASTAEGAHQPQHF. CDR3 in DNA: TGTGCCAGCACCGCCGAGGGGGCTCATCAGCCCCAGCATTTT.